This T cell receptor beta chain came from a study of long-term antiretroviral therapy in people with HIV. Clinicians in the United States treated all participants with HIV. V was shortened by 2 bases and J by 3 bases, with 12 bases between the two germline ends. The CDR3 totals 15 residues. Looked up from germline, CDR1 is LNHDA and CDR2 is SQIVND (reference sequence). Assay version v3.0 of immunoSEQ was used, and it was run at survey level. The method was immunoSEQ multiplex PCR; TCRdb's version includes in-frame clones alone and lacks a portion of them. The profile shows around 34,000 clones, around 85% of them singletons. Study-wide results and limits: Comparison with controls showed narrower CDR3 length ranges in HIV repertoires. Relative to transplant donor controls, diversity remained lower despite increasing after ART.

As to this clone: Its antigen is currently unknown.

The chain couples TRBV19 to TRBJ2-3; maybe TRBD2 (6 bases). Sequenced material: unsorted PBMCs, taken 1.5 years after starting antiretroviral therapy. The origin of this receptor is a man aged 18-30 years with HIV. The CDR3 region has the DNA TGTGCCAGTAGTATAACTAGCAGCCTGACAGATACGCAGTATTTT. Translated, it gives CASSITSSLTDTQYF.